Following are 26 T cell receptor beta chains from one sample sequenced in a study of T cells of healthy individuals. TCRdb redid the calling of the 5' RACE reads with MiXCR, one entry per CDR3 protein. The sample includes about 100,000 distinct CDR3 sequences, around 17% of them seen just once. These receptor sequences come from a human donor in good health.

The chain employs TRBV28 and TRBJ1-1, with TRBD1 matching 8 bases. The CDR3 length is 19 residues. CDR1 is MDHEN, CDR2 SYDVKM, per germline. V was pared by 3 bases and J by 3 bases, with 18 bases of the junction left unmatched. The CDR3 coding sequence is TGTGCCAGCAGTTTCCCTGATGGCAGGGGGCGCAGGAGGGACACTGAAGCTTTCTTT. Translating gives CASSFPDGRGRRRDTEAFF.

The J gene is TRBJ2-2, the V gene TRBV6-4; 7 bases map to TRBD2. From germline, CDR1 is MRHNA and CDR2 SNTAGT. The CDR3 extends over 14 amino acids. Trimming removed 6 bases from V and 7 bases from J; junction bases left unmatched: 8. The CDR3 here is CASSAGVSGGELFF. The CDR3 region has the DNA TGTGCCAGCAGCGCGGGAGTTTCTGGCGGGGAGCTGTTTTTT.

This clonotype was seen ten or more times. The chain links TRBV6-1 to TRBJ1-5; D might be TRBD1 (5 bases). The CDR3 has 14 residues. The germline gives CDR1 MNHNS, CDR2 SASEGT. V was clipped by 4 bases and J by 4 bases, with 11 bases between them. CDR3 coding DNA: TGTGCCAGCAGTGCCCTCGGGGGTAATCAGCCCCAGCATTTT. Translating it yields CASSALGGNQPQHF.

The rearrangement joins TRBV27 to TRBJ2-7; 7 nucleotides agree with TRBD1. The J segment lost 12 bases and the V segment lost 4 bases, leaving 6 bases of the junction unmatched. The CDR3 is 11 amino acids. From germline, CDR1 is MNHEY and CDR2 SMNVEV (reference sequence). The CDR3 protein is CASSSDRESYF. The DNA of the CDR3 is TGTGCCAGCAGTTCCGACAGGGAGTCGTACTTC.

This clonotype has more than one count but fewer than ten. The chain recombines TRBV6-2 or TRBV6-3 with TRBJ2-1, with 10 bases aligning to TRBD2. This CDR3 region has 18 residues. CDR1 MNHEY and CDR2 SVGEGT come from the germline V gene. Trimming at V came to 5 bases and at J to 7 bases, leaving 17 bases not matched to a gene. The CDR3 region has the DNA TGTGCCAGCAGTACTAGGGCCCCCCTAGCGGGGGTTGGTAATGAGCAGTTCTTC. This sequence encodes CASSTRAPLAGVGNEQFF.

The table lists this clonotype with a few counts. The genes are TRBV7-3 and TRBJ2-5; maybe TRBD2 (6 bases). The V end was cut by 4 bases, the J end by 1 base, with 7 bases between. This CDR3 is built from 13 residues. Germline V gene data show CDR1 as SGHTA and CDR2 as FQGTGA. The CDR3 sequence is CASSSGLQETQYF. In nucleotides, the CDR3 is TGTGCCAGCAGCTCGGGACTCCAAGAGACCCAGTACTTC.

The V gene is TRBV6-6, the J gene TRBJ2-1; D is undetermined. Deletions cut 7 bases from V and 0 bases from J, with 10 bases between. The CDR3 loop spans 14 amino acids. Looked up from germline, CDR1 is MNHNY and CDR2 is SVGAGI (reference sequence). CDR3 bases: TGTGCCAGCACGCGCGACGGCTCCTACAATGAGCAGTTCTTC. Translated: CASTRDGSYNEQFF.

This clonotype was counted between two and nine times. The J gene is TRBJ1-1, the V gene TRBV4-2; no definite D call. CDR3 length: 15 amino acids. V dropped 3 bases and J dropped 2 bases, with 13 bases sitting between them. Germline values: CDR1 LGHNA, CDR2 YNFKEQ. The CDR3: CASSHPMAPNTEAFF. The CDR3 DNA sequence: TGTGCCAGCAGCCATCCGATGGCCCCAAACACTGAAGCTTTCTTT.

The chain links TRBV29-1 to TRBJ2-3, with a tentative D call TRBD1 (6 bases). From germline, CDR1 is SQVTM and CDR2 ANQGSEA. The V end was cut by 7 bases, the J end by 2 bases, with 13 bases between. This CDR3 has 13 amino acids. CDR3 in amino acids: CSETTGYTDTQYF. Written as DNA, the CDR3 is TGCAGCGAAACGACAGGATACACAGATACGCAGTATTTT.

This clonotype came up a few times. As DNA, the CDR3 is TGTGCCAGCAGCTCCGGGACTAGCGGGAGTCTGCCGTTCTTC. It is translated as CASSSGTSGSLPFF. The chain carries TRBV7-3 and TRBJ2-1; TRBD2 aligns across 14 bases. CDR1 and CDR2 (germline): SGHTA, FQGTGA. Trimming took 4 bases from V and 15 from J; bases not matched to a gene: 8. The CDR3 runs 14 residues.

There are a few counts of this clonotype. V usage is TRBV20-1 and J usage is TRBJ1-2, with 11 bases that match TRBD1. The CDR3 runs to 14 residues. With V trimmed by 1 base and J by 7 bases, 5 bases remained unmatched. In germline, CDR1 is DFQATT, CDR2 SNEGSKA (reference sequence). The CDR3 nucleotides are TGCAGTGCTAGAGTAGGACAGGGGGCTACTGGCTACACCTTC. It specifies CSARVGQGATGYTF.

This clonotype was seen a few times. The rearrangement links TRBV24-1 to TRBJ1-3; no clear D. Germline CDR1 KGHDR, CDR2 SFDVKD. V lost 4 bases, J lost 0 bases, and 9 bases lay in between. The CDR3 totals 15 residues. This CDR3 is CATSDPKDSGNTIYF. In nucleotides, the CDR3 is TGTGCCACCAGTGACCCTAAAGACTCTGGAAACACCATATATTTT.

This clonotype was picked up a small number of times. This chain links TRBV28 with TRBJ2-5; D is unresolved. Looked up from germline, CDR1 is MDHEN and CDR2 is SYDVKM. This CDR3 spans 16 amino acids. Trimming stripped 1 base from V and 5 bases from J, with 17 bases between. The DNA for the CDR3 is TGTGCCAGCAGTTTATTAGAGCCTCCCCCCCGGGAGACCCAGTACTTC. This codes for CASSLLEPPPRETQYF.

The J gene is TRBJ2-1, the V gene TRBV27; 8 nucleotides align to TRBD2. Trimming removed 4 bases from V and 2 bases from J; junction bases left unmatched: 4. Germline V lookup: CDR1 MNHEY, CDR2 SMNVEV (reference sequence). The length of the CDR3 is 15 residues. For the CDR3, the DNA is TGTGCCAGCAGTTCATTACTAGCGGCCTACAATGAGCAGTTCTTC. It specifies CASSSLLAAYNEQFF.

The gene calls are TRBV28 and TRBJ2-1; D perhaps matches TRBD2 (5 bases). Germline assignment: CDR1 MDHEN and CDR2 SYDVKM. Trimming cost V 3 bases and J 6 bases, with 15 bases left between them. This CDR3 has 15 amino acids. The CDR3 bases are TGTGCCAGCAGTTTCGCTAGCCCGATTCGCAATGAGCAGTTCTTC. This gives the protein CASSFASPIRNEQFF.

Concerning this clonotype itself: This CDR3 is missing its conserved last phenylalanine or tryptophan, likely due to a read error. The DNA is left out, because the CDR3 cannot be placed on it with certainty; the CDR3 is given as TCRdb lists it. The chain has TRBV7-9 and TRBJ2-4; TRBD1, the table's D call, lacks a check against the DNA. Germline CDR1 SEHNR, CDR2 FQNEAQ (reference sequence). The CDR3 is 10 residues long, ends included. The CDR3 protein is CASNQPWVGG.

J is TRBJ1-5 and V is TRBV6-6; unclear D gene. From germline, CDR1 is MNHNY and CDR2 SVGAGI (reference sequence). The CDR3 is made up of 15 amino acids. With 6 bases removed from V and 0 bases from J, the gap between germline ends came to 12 bases. The CDR3 region is CASRPSYNSNQPQHF. The CDR3, as DNA: TGTGCCAGCAGACCTAGCTATAATAGCAATCAGCCCCAGCATTTT.

Only a few counts were recorded for this clonotype. The rearrangement links TRBV4-2 to TRBJ2-3, with 10 nucleotides matching TRBD2. The CDR3 spans 15 residues. Germline lookup yields CDR1 LGHNA and CDR2 YNFKEQ. V lost 6 bases and J lost 2; bases outside the gene matches: 5. In DNA, the CDR3 is TGTGCCAGCAGTCTTAGCGGGGGGAACACAGATACGCAGTATTTT. This codes for CASSLSGGNTDTQYF.

The chain carries TRBV12-3 or TRBV12-4 and TRBJ2-5, with 9 bases matching TRBD2. The CDR3 is 14 amino acids. V was pared by 5 bases and J by 3 bases, with 4 bases of the junction left unmatched. The CDR3 DNA reads as TGTGCCAGCAGTCGAGCGGGGGGAAAAGAGACCCAGTACTTC. Translating gives CASSRAGGKETQYF.

V and J are TRBV7-2 and TRBJ1-1; possibly TRBD1 for D (5 bases). This CDR3 has 14 amino acids. Germline assignment: CDR1 SGHTA and CDR2 FQGNSA. The V and J ends lost 4 bases and 2 bases respectively, with 11 bases between them. In DNA, the CDR3 is TGTGCCAGCAGCTACGACAGCATAAACACTGAAGCTTTCTTT. Residues: CASSYDSINTEAFF. The variable domain in full, completed from reference TRBV7-2 and TRBJ1-1, reads GAGVSQSPSNKVTEKGKDVELRCDPISGHTALYWYRQSLGQGLEFLIYFQGNSAPDKSGLPSDRFSAERTGGSVSTLTIQRTQQEDSAVYLCASSYDSINTEAFFGQGTRLTVV.

This clonotype was seen repeatedly, ten times or more. V usage is TRBV14 and J usage is TRBJ1-2; D not certain. In germline, CDR1 is SGHDN, CDR2 FVKESK. The CDR3 covers 13 residues. V lost 1 base and J lost 2, with 5 bases in between. CDR3: CASSQVLNYGYTF. In DNA form, the CDR3 reads TGTGCCAGCAGCCAAGTACTGAACTATGGCTACACCTTC.

The V and J genes are TRBV20-1 and TRBJ2-7; perhaps TRBD1 as D (5 bases). Trimming shortened V by 3 bases and J by 5 bases, and 26 bases separated the two germline ends. Germline CDR1 and CDR2: DFQATT and SNEGSKA (reference sequence). The CDR3 runs 17 residues. The CDR3 reads CSASRPEVGRAGDEQYF. The CDR3 DNA reads as TGCAGTGCTAGTCGTCCTGAGGTCGGCAGGGCCGGCGACGAGCAGTACTTC.

This clonotype was seen a handful of times. The rearrangement uses TRBV28 and TRBJ2-7; TRBD2 agrees at 12 bases. V dropped 5 bases and J dropped 3; count of bases not matched to a gene: 5. CDR1 is MDHEN and CDR2 is SYDVKM in the germline V gene. The CDR3 totals 15 residues. The CDR3 loop is CASSLAGGPNYEQYF. The CDR3 bases are TGTGCCAGCAGTCTAGCGGGAGGGCCTAACTACGAGCAGTACTTC.

The V gene is TRBV5-4, the J gene TRBJ2-1; D is perhaps TRBD2 (6 bases). The CDR3 is 13 amino acids. CDR1 is SGHNT, CDR2 YYREEE, per germline (reference sequence). Between the trimmed V and J ends, which lost 1 base and 6 bases, there was a span of 8 bases. In nucleotides, the CDR3 is TGTGCCAGCAGCTTGACTAGCATCAATGAGCAGTTCTTC. It yields the protein CASSLTSINEQFF.

This clonotype was picked up many times. The J gene is TRBJ2-2, the V gene TRBV5-6; no clear D. CDR1 is SGHDT and CDR2 is YYEEEE in the germline V gene. This CDR3 contains 16 residues. Trimming took off 1 base at V and 0 bases at J, with 10 bases between the two ends. In DNA form, the CDR3 reads TGTGCCAGCAGCTTGAGCCCAGGCCCGAACACCGGGGAGCTGTTTTTT. This sequence encodes CASSLSPGPNTGELFF.

Only a few counts were recorded for this clonotype. J is TRBJ1-5 and V is TRBV20-1; the D is unclear. Germline values: CDR1 DFQATT, CDR2 SNEGSKA (reference sequence). The germline V and J ends were trimmed by 4 bases and 6 bases, with 13 bases remaining between them. The CDR3 is made up of 13 amino acids. The CDR3 sequence is CSATPWGAQPQHF. CDR3 coding DNA: TGCAGTGCTACCCCGTGGGGTGCTCAGCCCCAGCATTTT.